The T cell receptor (beta chain) under discussion was sequenced for a study of blood T cell repertoires in COVID-19. Profiling relied on immunoSEQ multiplex PCR, and the TCRdb table lists in-frame clones only, not all of them. The table shows about 190,000 clones, with about nine tenths occurring only once. Germline CDR1 is SGHAT and CDR2 is FQDESV (reference sequence). CDR3 length equals 16 residues. Losses at the gene ends were 2 bases for V and 6 bases for J; bases not matched to a gene: 11. The rearrangement uses TRBV11-1 and TRBJ2-7, with 9 bases lining up with TRBD2. This receptor was identified in a man aged 25 to 40 with acute or convalescent COVID-19. The specimen sequenced was peripheral blood. CDR3 sequence (DNA): TGTGCCAGCAGCTTAATGGCGGGGGGGCTACTGTCCGAGCAGTACTTC. Its protein product is CASSLMAGGLLSEQYF. The entire variable domain, with the rest obtained from reference TRBV11-1 and TRBJ2-7, is as follows: EAEVAQSPRYKITEKSQAVAFWCDPISGHATLYWYRQILGQGPELLVQFQDESVVDDSQLPKDRFSAERLKGVDSTLKIQPAELGDSAMYLCASSLMAGGLLSEQYFGPGTRLTVT.